The clone carrying this TCR beta chain has just one count. Documented treatment: about 20 received Ad26.COV2.S at low or high dose, single or two shots; several received placebo; per-sample allocation not given. The study sampled participants on day 63 after the first vaccine or placebo injection. An 18-55-year-old adult in Boston served as donor. The CDR3 runs 11 residues. V gave up 6 bases and J gave up 5 bases, with 7 bases separating them. In germline, CDR1 is SNHLY, CDR2 FYNNEI. The assay was immunoSEQ multiplex PCR, and TCRdb's table has in-frame clones only and misses some. The repertoire holds around 380,000 clones, with 70% to 90% as singletons. This sample is drawn from a study of Ad26.COV2.S vaccination and SARS-CoV-2 variants.

The TCR was taken from a person aged 18-60 years who received the Ad26.COV2.S COVID-19 vaccine or a placebo. Sequencing used peripheral blood, obtained in a trial of Ad26.COV2.S vaccine versus placebo. V and J are TRBV2 and TRBJ1-1; D unresolved. CDR3 region: CASRYFTEAFF. The CDR3, as DNA: TGTGCCAGCAGGTATTTTACTGAAGCTTTCTTT.